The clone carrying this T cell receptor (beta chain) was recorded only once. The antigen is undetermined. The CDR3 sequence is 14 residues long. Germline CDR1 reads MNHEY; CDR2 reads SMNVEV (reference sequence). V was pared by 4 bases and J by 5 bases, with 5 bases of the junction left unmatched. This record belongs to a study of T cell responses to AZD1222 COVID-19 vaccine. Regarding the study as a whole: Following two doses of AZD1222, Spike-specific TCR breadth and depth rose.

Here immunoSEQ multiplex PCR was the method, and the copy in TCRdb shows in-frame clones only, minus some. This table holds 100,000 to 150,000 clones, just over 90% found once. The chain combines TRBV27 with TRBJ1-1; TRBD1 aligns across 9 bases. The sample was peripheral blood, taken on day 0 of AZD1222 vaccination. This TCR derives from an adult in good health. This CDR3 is CASSSTGGVTEAFF. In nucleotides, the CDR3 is TGTGCCAGCAGTTCGACAGGGGGAGTAACTGAAGCTTTCTTT.